This TCR beta chain originates from a study of CD8 T cells in ankylosing spondylitis. TCRdb reprocessed the 5' RACE reads with MiXCR, giving one entry per CDR3 protein. The sample has some 450,000 distinct CDR3 sequences; roughly a sixth are singletons. Trimming removed 4 bases from V and 7 bases from J, with 26 bases in between. The CDR3 extends over 18 amino acids. CDR1 is MNHEY, CDR2 SMNVEV, per germline (reference sequence). This clonotype was observed at least ten times. As yet, its antigen is unknown. Study outcomes and limitations: Made up of about eight highly homologous variants, a TCR beta motif appeared characteristic of ankylosing spondylitis blood.

This chain links TRBV27 with TRBJ2-1; D is perhaps TRBD2 (8 bases). The sequenced material came from blood, either unsorted or a sorted T cell fraction (not recorded which). The receptor was derived from a male donor with ankylosing spondylitis. The CDR3 region is CASSSRPRGGPRGNEQFF. The DNA of the CDR3 is TGTGCCAGCAGTTCGCGCCCTCGGGGGGGGCCCAGGGGGAATGAGCAGTTCTTC.